This TCR beta chain was retrieved from a study of blood T cell repertoires in COVID-19. Sequencing used immunoSEQ multiplex PCR; TCRdb keeps in-frame clones, though not all of them. Counted here are under 95,000 clones, 83% occurring once; the ten biggest clones make up 10% to 12%. Germline assignment: CDR1 SGHRS and CDR2 YFSETQ. The V end lost 0 bases, the J end lost 0 bases, and 6 bases lay between the germline ends. This CDR3 has 15 residues. J is TRBJ1-4 and V is TRBV5-1; D call uncertain. Material for sequencing was peripheral blood. This receptor was obtained from a human donor in a cohort sampled during active COVID-19. CDR3 region: CASSLEAATNEKLFF. Here the CDR3 DNA reads TGCGCCAGCAGCTTGGAAGCCGCAACTAATGAAAAACTGTTTTTT.